This T cell receptor (beta chain) is from a study of blood T cells in healthy people across ages. General study results and limits: Per million T cells, the diversity of TCR beta decreased roughly linearly as age advanced. The unsorted PBMCs prevented any conclusive comparison of naive versus antigen-experienced cells.

A J-beta primer mix and a sample-barcoded 5' primer were used in a second PCR of roughly 7 to 12 cycles. TCRdb re-called the 5' RACE reads through MiXCR, storing one row per CDR3 protein. The sample shows 550,000 to 800,000 distinct CDR3 sequences, roughly 21% of them seen only once. Concerning this clonotype: Its antigen is undetermined.

The germline V gene encodes CDR1 SGHDT and CDR2 YYEEEE. CDR3 length equals 16 residues. Trimming took 4 bases from V and 7 from J; bases not matched to a gene: 8. Investigators took 8.5 to 10 milliliters of peripheral blood from every donor. The origin of this receptor is a man in his 70s in good health. This chain links TRBV5-6 with TRBJ1-4; 12 nucleotides agree with TRBD1. Sequencing input: blood. The CDR3 reads CASSPGTGGASEKLFF. The CDR3 nucleotides are TGTGCCAGCAGCCCTGGGACAGGGGGCGCGTCTGAAAAACTGTTTTTT.